This TCR beta chain is drawn from a study of T cell responses to AZD1222 COVID-19 vaccine. CDR1 and CDR2 (germline): SNHLY, FYNNEI. CDR3 length: 11 amino acids. With 3 bases removed from V and 7 bases from J, the gap between germline ends came to 6 bases. The protocol was immunoSEQ multiplex PCR, while the TCRdb copy is restricted to in-frame clones and leaves out a portion. The sample records 200,000 to 250,000 clones, approximately 94% being singletons. The material sequenced was peripheral blood, taken on day 0 of MenACWY control vaccination. This TCR derives from an adult in good health. The rearrangement uses TRBV2 and TRBJ1-1; D remains ambiguous. CDR3 bases: TGTGCCAGCAGTGATTGGGTTGAAGCTTTCTTT. This translates into CASSDWVEAFF.